This T cell receptor beta chain was recovered during a study of radiation and T cells in renal cell carcinoma. Remarks on this clone: Antigen unknown.

The time point was: baseline pretreatment blood. Treatment meaning: 15 Gy SBRT to primary tumor, nephrectomy 4 weeks later. Study-wide results and limits: From baseline, blood top tumor clonotypes peaked at 2 weeks post-radiation.

TCRdb keeps only in-frame clones here, not all; method: immunoSEQ multiplex PCR. The sample has 150,000 or so clones; around 89% are singletons. The sequencing used blood, collected from a patient whose treatment included radiotherapy and nephrectomy. The sequence was obtained from a woman in her seventies with renal cell carcinoma.

The CDR3 DNA follows: TGTGCCATCAGTGAGTCGGGGACAGGCTATGGCTACACCTTC. This sequence encodes CAISESGTGYGYTF. The V and J genes are TRBV10-3 and TRBJ1-2, with 8 bases matching TRBD1. CDR1 is ENHRY, CDR2 SYGVKD, per germline. Losses at the gene ends were 0 bases for V and 4 bases for J; bases not matched to a gene: 1. The CDR3 runs to 14 residues.